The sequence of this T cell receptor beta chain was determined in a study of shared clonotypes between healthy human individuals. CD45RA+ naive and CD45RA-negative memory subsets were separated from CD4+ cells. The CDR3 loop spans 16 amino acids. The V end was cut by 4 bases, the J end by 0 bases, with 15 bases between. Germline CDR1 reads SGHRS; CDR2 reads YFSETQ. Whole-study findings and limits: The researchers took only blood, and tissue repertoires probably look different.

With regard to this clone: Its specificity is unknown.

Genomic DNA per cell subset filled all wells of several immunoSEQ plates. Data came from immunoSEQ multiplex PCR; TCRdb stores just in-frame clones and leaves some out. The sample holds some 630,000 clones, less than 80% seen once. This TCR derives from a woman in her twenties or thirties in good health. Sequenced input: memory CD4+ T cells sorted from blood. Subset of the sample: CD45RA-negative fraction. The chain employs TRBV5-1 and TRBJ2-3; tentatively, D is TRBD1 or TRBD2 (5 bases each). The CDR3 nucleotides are TGCGCCAGCAGCCCAAACTCGGGGCTTAGCACAGATACGCAGTATTTT. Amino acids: CASSPNSGLSTDTQYF.